The 31 T cell receptor beta chains reported below all come from one sample, sequenced in a study of read filtering for tumor transcriptome and immune sequencing (dated by TCRdb to 2019 to 2021). Sequencing relied on an Illumina HiSeq 4000. The Immunoverse kit was used to build TCR libraries from roughly 0.4 ug RNA, with molecular barcoded adaptors covering alpha/delta and beta/gamma chains. TCRdb trimmed public reads at Q25 via fastp, called clones via MiXCR and kept in-frame beta chains. Each CDR3 protein gets just one entry, which takes the most common genes and DNA from the rows behind it. A total of about 57,000 distinct CDR3 sequences appear in this sample, 20% to 25% of them only once. The ten biggest clones cover about a sixth of the sample. Sequenced sample: a population of CD138-negative cells sorted from bone marrow. The cell subset or site label here, explained by the study, means: bone marrow mononuclear cells depleted of CD138+ plasma/myeloma cells by negative magnetic selection. The receptors stem from a donor aged 40 or over with multiple myeloma.

The chain joins TRBV5-1 to TRBJ2-5, with 9 bases fitting TRBD1. The CDR3 extends over 14 amino acids. CDR1 is SGHRS, CDR2 YFSETQ, per germline. V was clipped by 0 bases and J by 5 bases; unmatched bases: 2. In DNA, the CDR3 is TGCGCCAGCAGCTTGGGGGGACAGGGTGAGACCCAGTACTTC. Translating gives CASSLGGQGETQYF.

CDR3 in amino acids: CASIVEEGQETQYF. The CDR3 DNA follows: TGTGCCAGCATCGTGGAAGAGGGACAAGAGACCCAGTACTTC. This chain uses TRBV2 with TRBJ2-5; TRBD2 is a possible D gene (5 bases). The ends were cut back, 7 bases at V and 2 bases at J, with 14 bases in the middle. This CDR3 comprises 14 residues. CDR1 SNHLY and CDR2 FYNNEI come from the germline V gene.

This clonotype was counted many times. The chain is built from TRBV11-2 and TRBJ2-7; TRBD2 matches at 7 bases. V gave up 2 bases and J gave up 6 bases; unmatched junction bases: 10. The CDR3 extends over 15 amino acids. The germline V gene has CDR1 SGHAT and CDR2 FQNNGV. Here the CDR3 reads CASSLSLADSIEQYF. Written as DNA, the CDR3 is TGTGCCAGCAGCTTATCCCTAGCGGACTCGATCGAGCAGTACTTC.

This clonotype was seen many times. The chain couples TRBV6-6 to TRBJ2-5, with 8 bases aligning to TRBD1. Germline loops: CDR1 MNHNY, CDR2 SVGAGI (reference sequence). With 2 bases clipped from V and 4 bases from J, the junction kept 6 bases outside the gene matches. This CDR3 is built from 15 residues. CDR3 residues: CASSYPGTGGETQYF. CDR3 coding DNA: TGTGCCAGCAGTTACCCCGGGACAGGCGGAGAGACCCAGTACTTC.

This clonotype was recorded a few times. The chain has TRBV29-1 and TRBJ2-2, with D hard to call. This CDR3 has 13 residues. V lost 5 bases and J 5 bases, leaving 12 bases between the germline ends. Germline V gives CDR1 SQVTM, CDR2 ANQGSEA. CDR3: CSVPSQQTGELFF. The CDR3 DNA sequence: TGCAGCGTTCCGTCGCAACAGACCGGGGAGCTGTTTTTT.

As to this clonotype: A junction boundary mismatches the germline segment, possibly from a read error. The chain's CDR3 is CASSFSGVVSGEQSF. The CDR3 nucleotides are TGTGCCAGCAGTTTTTCGGGAGTTGTCTCTGGTGAGCAGTCCTTC. The chain carries TRBV28 and TRBJ2-1, with D possibly matching TRBD2 (6 bases). This CDR3 spans 15 amino acids. Germline V gives CDR1 MDHEN, CDR2 SYDVKM. Combining the CDR3 with reference TRBV28 and TRBJ2-1 gives the whole variable domain DVKVTQSSRYLVKRTGEKVFLECVQDMDHENMFWYRQDPGLGLRLIYFSYDVKMKEKGDIPEGYSVSREKKERFSLILESASTNQTSMYLCASSFSGVVSGEQSFGPGTRLTVL.

This clonotype was picked up many times. The chain couples TRBV6-6 to TRBJ1-5; possibly TRBD1 for D (6 bases). V was clipped by 8 bases and J by 0 bases, with 14 bases between them. The germline V gene has CDR1 MNHNY and CDR2 SVGAGI (reference sequence). CDR3 length: 15 residues. The CDR3 DNA sequence: TGTGCCAGCCGACAGGACAGCTATAGCAATCAGCCCCAGCATTTT. Amino acid sequence: CASRQDSYSNQPQHF.

Notes on this clonotype: A much more abundant neighbour one base away suggests this may be a read error. The chain is built from TRBV27 and TRBJ1-6; D uncertain. Germline V gives CDR1 MNHEY, CDR2 SMNVEV (reference sequence). CDR3 size: 17 residues. As DNA, the CDR3 is TGTGCCAGCAGTTTATGGAGCTTGGGGAGGGATAATTCACCCCTCTACTTT. Translation gives CASSLWSLGRDNSPLYF.

This clonotype came up once. This sequence may be a read error, since a much larger clone differs from it by one base. The V and J genes are TRBV20-1 and TRBJ2-5; D gene ambiguous. The CDR3 has 10 amino acids. Germline loops: CDR1 DFQATT, CDR2 SNEGSKA (reference sequence). V gave up 4 bases and J gave up 1 base, with 1 base separating them. This CDR3 is CSAIQETQYF. The CDR3 DNA follows: TGCAGTGCTATCCAAGAGACCCAGTACTTC.

About this clonotype itself: This likely came from a read error, as a far larger clone is one base away. This CDR3 is missing its conserved last phenylalanine or tryptophan, likely due to a read error. V usage is TRBV12-3 or TRBV12-4 and J usage is TRBJ2-7, with D perhaps matching TRBD2 (5 bases). The CDR3 has 13 amino acids. Trimming took 5 bases from V and 2 from J, leaving 10 bases between them. The CDR3, as DNA: TGTGCCAGCAGTCCCGGGGTAACCTACGAGCAGTACATC. Protein sequence: CASSPGVTYEQYI.

This clonotype appeared a few times. The chain combines TRBV20-1 with TRBJ1-2; 8 bases line up with TRBD1. The germline gives CDR1 DFQATT, CDR2 SNEGSKA (reference sequence). The J segment lost 4 bases and the V segment lost 0 bases, leaving 10 bases of the junction unmatched. This CDR3 contains 16 residues. CDR3 region: CSARDRVRGLSYGYTF. For the CDR3, the DNA is TGCAGTGCTAGAGATAGGGTCAGGGGGCTTTCCTATGGCTACACCTTC.

This clonotype has at least ten counts. The rearrangement links TRBV28 to TRBJ1-4, with D perhaps matching TRBD1 (6 bases). The CDR3 totals 13 residues. Trimming took 1 base from V and 9 from J, leaving 9 bases between them. Germline CDR1 MDHEN, CDR2 SYDVKM. DNA of the CDR3: TGTGCCAGCAGTTTATCGGACAGCCAAAAACTGTTTTTT. It codes for CASSLSDSQKLFF. Drawing the rest from reference TRBV28 and TRBJ1-4, the complete variable domain is DVKVTQSSRYLVKRTGEKVFLECVQDMDHENMFWYRQDPGLGLRLIYFSYDVKMKEKGDIPEGYSVSREKKERFSLILESASTNQTSMYLCASSLSDSQKLFFGSGTQLSVL.

V and J are TRBV28 and TRBJ2-1, with 8 bases that match TRBD2. The V and J ends lost 6 bases and 1 base, in that order; junction bases with no gene match: 8. In germline, CDR1 is MDHEN, CDR2 SYDVKM. This CDR3 has 16 amino acids. The CDR3 spells CASSLTSAPSYNEQFF. CDR3 sequence (DNA): TGTGCCAGCAGCCTGACTAGCGCCCCTTCCTACAATGAGCAGTTCTTC.

This clonotype was seen repeatedly, ten times or more. The chain carries TRBV7-9 and TRBJ2-7; the D gene is possibly TRBD1 (6 bases). Per the germline V gene, CDR1 is SEHNR and CDR2 is FQNEAQ (reference sequence). There are 14 residues in the CDR3. V lost 5 bases and J 0 bases, leaving 11 bases between the germline ends. CDR3 sequence (DNA): TGTGCCAGCAGCGCGGTAGGGGGCTCCTACGAGCAGTACTTC. The encoded protein is CASSAVGGSYEQYF. The full variable domain, completed using reference TRBV7-9 and TRBJ2-7, is DTGVSQNPRHKITKRGQNVTFRCDPISEHNRLYWYRQTLGQGPEFLTYFQNEAQLEKSRLLSDRFSAERPKGSFSTLEIQRTEQGDSAMYLCASSAVGGSYEQYFGPGTRLTVT.

This chain uses TRBV24-1 with TRBJ2-2; 15 bases map to TRBD2. The CDR3 covers 18 residues. Germline trimming cut 3 bases from V and 3 bases from J; bases unmatched to any gene: 4. CDR1 and CDR2 (germline): KGHDR, SFDVKD. The CDR3 sequence: CATSDGTSGRPYTGELFF. CDR3 nucleotide sequence: TGTGCCACCAGTGATGGGACTAGCGGGAGGCCGTACACCGGGGAGCTGTTTTTT.

This clonotype was seen many times. The chain carries TRBV27 and TRBJ1-4; TRBD1 is a possible D gene (5 bases). CDR3 size: 16 residues. Germline values: CDR1 MNHEY, CDR2 SMNVEV (reference sequence). With 6 bases removed from V and 4 bases from J, the gap between germline ends came to 18 bases. The CDR3 loop reads CASRGVGGTGNEKLFF. DNA for the CDR3: TGTGCCAGCAGAGGGGTGGGTGGGACGGGTAATGAAAAACTGTTTTTT.

Many counts were recorded for this clonotype. The chain links TRBV7-2 to TRBJ2-7; D is unresolved. Germline V gene sequence: CDR1 SGHTA, CDR2 FQGNSA. The ends were cut back, 4 bases at V and 2 bases at J, with 12 bases in the middle. CDR3 length equals 14 residues. The CDR3 DNA follows: TGTGCCAGCAGCTCTCTTTCCGGGCCCTACGAGCAGTACTTC. Its protein product is CASSSLSGPYEQYF. The full variable domain, completed using reference TRBV7-2 and TRBJ2-7, is GAGVSQSPSNKVTEKGKDVELRCDPISGHTALYWYRQSLGQGLEFLIYFQGNSAPDKSGLPSDRFSAERTGGSVSTLTIQRTQQEDSAVYLCASSSLSGPYEQYFGPGTRLTVT.

About this clonotype itself: Since a much larger clone is just one base distant, this may be a read error. This chain joins TRBV5-5 and TRBJ2-3; D not certain. The V gene lost 0 bases and the J gene lost 4 bases, with 6 bases spanning the gap. The CDR3 consists of 13 residues. The germline V gene encodes CDR1 SGHKS and CDR2 YYEKEE (reference sequence). The CDR3 spells CASSLDPPDTQYF. The CDR3 nucleotides read TGTGCCAGCAGCTTGGATCCACCAGATACGCAGTATTTT.

This clonotype was recorded at least ten times. The gene calls are TRBV20-1 and TRBJ2-3; the match to TRBD2 covers 13 bases. Germline CDR1 is DFQATT and CDR2 is SNEGSKA (reference sequence). This CDR3 region has 16 residues. V shed 2 bases and J 6 bases; nucleotides not matched to a gene: 8. In DNA form, the CDR3 reads TGCAGTGCTAGATCACTAGCGGGGGGGGCACTTGATACGCAGTATTTT. Protein: CSARSLAGGALDTQYF.

This clonotype occurred many times. This rearrangement joins TRBV6-6 to TRBJ2-1; D gene unclear. Germline CDR1 is MNHNY and CDR2 is SVGAGI (reference sequence). The CDR3 consists of 12 residues. The germline V and J ends were trimmed by 5 bases and 8 bases, with 10 bases remaining between them. The CDR3 DNA reads as TGTGCCAGCAGTCAATTGGCAGATGAGCAGTTCTTC. This codes for CASSQLADEQFF.

This sequence joins TRBV5-4 and TRBJ2-7; possible D gene TRBD1, 6 bases. The CDR3 extends over 14 amino acids. Trimming removed 1 base at V and 3 bases at J, with 11 bases between. Per germline, CDR1 SGHNT and CDR2 YYREEE (reference sequence). CDR3 loop: CASSLPRGDYEQYF. DNA for the CDR3: TGTGCCAGCAGCTTGCCCAGGGGTGACTACGAGCAGTACTTC.

Points on this clonotype: This may arise from a read error, as a much more abundant clone is one base away. This rearrangement joins TRBV6-6 to TRBJ2-5; D gene uncertain. Between the trimmed V and J ends, which lost 3 bases and 0 bases, there was a span of 11 bases. CDR1 is MNHNY and CDR2 is SVGAGI in the germline V gene (reference sequence). The CDR3 is 15 residues long. This CDR3 reads CASSYWDGDQETQYF. CDR3 coding DNA: TGTGCCAGCAGTTATTGGGATGGGGACCAAGAGACCCAGTACTTC.

Worth noting for this clonotype: Since no conserved phenylalanine or tryptophan closes the CDR3, a read error is the likely cause. The V call is TRBV7-9, the J call TRBJ2-3, with D perhaps matching TRBD1 (5 bases). Trimming took off 5 bases at V and 6 bases at J, with 21 bases between the two ends. The germline V gene encodes CDR1 SEHNR and CDR2 FQNEAQ (reference sequence). CDR3 length equals 16 residues. The CDR3 spells CASSDRYGASPDTQYS. The CDR3 DNA reads as TGTGCCAGCAGCGACCGATATGGGGCCAGTCCGGATACGCAGTATTCT.

This clonotype was picked up many times. The chain combines TRBV12-3 or TRBV12-4 with TRBJ2-5, with TRBD2 matching over 8 bases. The V and J ends lost 5 bases and 6 bases, in that order; junction bases with no gene match: 17. This CDR3 is built from 17 residues. CDR3 coding DNA: TGTGCCAGCAGTCTGCACTTCCGGGAGGGTGGTCGAAAGACCCAGTACTTC. This gives the protein CASSLHFREGGRKTQYF.

To note about this clonotype: This may stem from a read error, because a much larger clone lies one nucleotide away. The DNA of the CDR3 is TGTGCCAGCAGCTCAGGACAGAGCTCCTACGAGCAGTACTTC. It codes for CASSSGQSSYEQYF. The V and J genes are TRBV7-6 and TRBJ2-7; possibly TRBD1 for D (6 bases). Germline-derived CDR1 and CDR2 are SGHVS and FNYEAQ. V shed 4 bases and J shed 0 bases, with 10 bases lying between them. CDR3 size: 14 residues.

This clonotype came up many times. The V and J genes are TRBV9 and TRBJ2-6; no clear D gene. Germline CDR1 reads SGDLS; CDR2 reads YYNGEE. V lost 3 bases and J 0 bases, leaving 10 bases between the germline ends. The CDR3 is 16 amino acids. CDR3 coding DNA: TGTGCCAGCAGCGACCCCCAGGCCTCTGGGGCCAACGTCCTGACTTTC. It yields the protein CASSDPQASGANVLTF.

At least ten counts were recorded for this clonotype. The CDR3 nucleotides read TGCAGTGCTAGCAAAGGGGCAGGTTCACCCCTCCACTTT. Protein product: CSASKGAGSPLHF. The gene calls are TRBV20-1 and TRBJ1-6, with D perhaps matching TRBD1 (5 bases). Trimming removed 3 bases at V and 9 bases at J, with 12 bases between. The CDR3 is 13 residues long. From germline, CDR1 is DFQATT and CDR2 SNEGSKA (reference sequence).

This clonotype was seen at least ten times. The J gene is TRBJ2-4, the V gene TRBV5-1; TRBD1 matches at 8 bases. The CDR3 sequence is 14 residues long. Germline CDR1 reads SGHRS; CDR2 reads YFSETQ. V trimming: 4 bases; J trimming: 8 bases; junction bases outside the gene matches: 8. CDR3 amino acids: CASSRRDRSDIQYF. CDR3 DNA sequence: TGCGCCAGCAGCCGGCGGGACAGGTCGGACATTCAGTACTTC.

This clonotype was picked up many times. V usage is TRBV28 and J usage is TRBJ2-7, with 7 bases that match TRBD2. Per the germline V gene, CDR1 is MDHEN and CDR2 is SYDVKM. V lost 5 bases, J lost 4 bases, and 11 bases stayed unmatched. This CDR3 contains 15 residues. CDR3 protein: CASSTEFGGMYEQYF. Here the CDR3 DNA reads TGTGCCAGCAGTACAGAGTTCGGGGGGATGTACGAGCAGTACTTC.

This clonotype has a handful of counts. One junction end disagrees with the germline gene, perhaps due to a read error. This chain joins TRBV5-1 and TRBJ1-2, with TRBD1 identical over 8 bases. The CDR3 extends over 14 amino acids. Germline V CDR1 and CDR2: SGHRS, YFSETQ. CDR3 DNA sequence: TGCGCCTGCAGCTTCCTACAGGGGGGCTATGGCTACACCTTC. Translating gives CACSFLQGGYGYTF.

Worth noting for this clonotype: A read error is possible here, since a much larger clone lies one base away. The rearrangement joins TRBV6-6 to TRBJ2-7, with D unclear. V was trimmed by 5 bases and J by 6 bases, leaving 17 bases between them. CDR1 and CDR2 from the germline V gene are MNHNY and SVGAGI (reference sequence). CDR3 size: 14 residues. In DNA form, the CDR3 reads TGTGCCAGCAGTCCTCGACGAGGTGGAAGCGAGCAGTACTTC. The encoded protein is CASSPRRGGSEQYF.